The clone carrying this TCR beta chain was recorded at least ten times. The CDR3 regions of TCR beta were amplified from RNA transcripts. The HTBI primer set was used in a first-round RT-PCR of the TCR CDR3. TCRdb re-called the multiplex PCR reads through MiXCR, storing one row per CDR3 protein. The table includes hundreds of thousands of distinct CDR3 sequences, roughly 13% detected once. This sample is drawn from a study of T cells in Graves' hyperthyroidism and ophthalmopathy. Trimming at V came to 11 bases and at J to 2 bases, leaving 9 bases not matched to a gene. CDR3 length: 13 amino acids. Germline V lookup: CDR1 SNHLY, CDR2 FYNNEI.

This clonotype originated in a woman in her twenties or thirties with Graves' hyperthyroidism. The rearrangement uses TRBV2 and TRBJ2-7, with 7 nucleotides matching TRBD2. The sample was blood. CDR3 sequence: CASGRELAYEQYF. The CDR3 DNA is TGTGCCTCAGGGCGGGAGTTGGCCTACGAGCAGTACTTC.